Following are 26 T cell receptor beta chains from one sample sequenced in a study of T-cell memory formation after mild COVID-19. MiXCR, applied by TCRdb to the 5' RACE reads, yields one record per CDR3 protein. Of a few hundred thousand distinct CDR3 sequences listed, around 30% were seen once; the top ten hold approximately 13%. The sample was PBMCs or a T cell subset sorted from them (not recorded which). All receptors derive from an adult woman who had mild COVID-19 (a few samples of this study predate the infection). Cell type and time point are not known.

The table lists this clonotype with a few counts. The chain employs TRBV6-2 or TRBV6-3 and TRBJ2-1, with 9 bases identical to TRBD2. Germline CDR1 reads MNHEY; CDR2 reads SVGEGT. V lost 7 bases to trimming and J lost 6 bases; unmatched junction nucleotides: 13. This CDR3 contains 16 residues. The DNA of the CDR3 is TGTGCCAGCACCCCCACGCCGAGTAGCGGGAGCAATGAGCAGTTCTTC. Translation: CASTPTPSSGSNEQFF.

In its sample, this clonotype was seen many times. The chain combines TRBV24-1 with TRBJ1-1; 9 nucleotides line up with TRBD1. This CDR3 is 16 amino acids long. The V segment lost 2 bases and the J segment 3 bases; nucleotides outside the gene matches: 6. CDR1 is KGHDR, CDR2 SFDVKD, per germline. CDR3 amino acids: CATSDSRQGGHTEAFF. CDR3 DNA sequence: TGTGCCACCAGTGATTCCCGACAGGGGGGGCACACTGAAGCTTTCTTT.

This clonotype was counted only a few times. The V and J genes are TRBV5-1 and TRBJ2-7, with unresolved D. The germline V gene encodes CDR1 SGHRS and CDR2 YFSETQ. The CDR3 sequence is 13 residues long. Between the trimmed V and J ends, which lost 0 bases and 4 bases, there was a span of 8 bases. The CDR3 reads CASSLGKEYEQYF. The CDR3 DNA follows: TGCGCCAGCAGCTTGGGGAAAGAATACGAGCAGTACTTC.

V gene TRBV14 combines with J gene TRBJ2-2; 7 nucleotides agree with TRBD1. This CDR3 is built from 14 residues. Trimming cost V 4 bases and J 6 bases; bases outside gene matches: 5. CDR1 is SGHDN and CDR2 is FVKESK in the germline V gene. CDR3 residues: CASSRTGAAGELFF. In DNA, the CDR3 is TGTGCCAGCAGCCGAACAGGGGCGGCCGGGGAGCTGTTTTTT.

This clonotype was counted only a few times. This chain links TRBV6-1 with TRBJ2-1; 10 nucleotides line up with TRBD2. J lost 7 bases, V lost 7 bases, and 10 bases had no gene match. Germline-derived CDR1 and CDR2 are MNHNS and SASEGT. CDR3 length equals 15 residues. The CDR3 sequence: CASIIAGGGSNEQFF. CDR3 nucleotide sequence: TGTGCCAGCATAATAGCGGGGGGAGGTAGTAATGAGCAGTTCTTC.

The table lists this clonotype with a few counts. The DNA for the CDR3 is TGCAGCGTGAGACTAGCGGTACAAGAGACCCAGTACTTC. This sequence encodes CSVRLAVQETQYF. The genes are TRBV29-1 and TRBJ2-5; 9 bases are shared with TRBD2. V gave up 6 bases and J gave up 2 bases; unmatched junction bases: 4. This CDR3 region has 13 residues. CDR1 is SQVTM, CDR2 ANQGSEA, per germline.

The CDR3 here is CASSLPATDPTYEQYF. The CDR3 DNA reads as TGCGCCAGCAGCTTGCCGGCGACAGATCCAACCTACGAGCAGTACTTC. V usage is TRBV5-1 and J usage is TRBJ2-7, with a weak D call TRBD1 (5 bases). Germline assignment: CDR1 SGHRS and CDR2 YFSETQ. CDR3 length: 16 amino acids. Trimming took off 1 base at V and 2 bases at J, with 16 bases between the two ends.

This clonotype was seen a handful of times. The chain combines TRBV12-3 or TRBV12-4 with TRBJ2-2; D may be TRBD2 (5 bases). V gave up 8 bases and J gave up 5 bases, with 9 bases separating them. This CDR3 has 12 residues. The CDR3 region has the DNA TGTGCCAGCCAGCGGTCGACCGGGGAGCTGTTTTTT. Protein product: CASQRSTGELFF.

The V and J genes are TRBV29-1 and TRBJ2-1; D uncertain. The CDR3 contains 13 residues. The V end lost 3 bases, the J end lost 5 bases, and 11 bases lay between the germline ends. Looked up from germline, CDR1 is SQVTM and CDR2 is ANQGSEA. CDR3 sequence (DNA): TGCAGCGTTGAGTACCGGCTAGACAATGAGCAGTTCTTC. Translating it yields CSVEYRLDNEQFF.

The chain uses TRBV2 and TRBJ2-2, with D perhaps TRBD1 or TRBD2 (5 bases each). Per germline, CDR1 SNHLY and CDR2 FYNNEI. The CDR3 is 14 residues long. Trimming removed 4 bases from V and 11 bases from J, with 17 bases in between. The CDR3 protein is CASSGGVKNRELFF. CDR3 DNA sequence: TGTGCCAGCAGTGGAGGGGTGAAGAACCGTGAGCTGTTTTTT.

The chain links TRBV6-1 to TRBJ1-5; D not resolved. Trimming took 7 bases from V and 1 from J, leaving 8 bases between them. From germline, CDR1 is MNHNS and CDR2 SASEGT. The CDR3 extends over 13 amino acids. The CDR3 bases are TGTGCCAGCATGTGGGAGAGCAATCAGCCCCAGCATTTT. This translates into CASMWESNQPQHF.

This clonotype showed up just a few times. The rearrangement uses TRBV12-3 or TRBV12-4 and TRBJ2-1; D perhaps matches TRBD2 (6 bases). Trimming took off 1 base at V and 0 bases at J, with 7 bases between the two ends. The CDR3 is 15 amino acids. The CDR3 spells CASSLVSGSYNEQFF. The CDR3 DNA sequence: TGTGCCAGCAGTTTAGTTAGCGGCTCCTACAATGAGCAGTTCTTC.

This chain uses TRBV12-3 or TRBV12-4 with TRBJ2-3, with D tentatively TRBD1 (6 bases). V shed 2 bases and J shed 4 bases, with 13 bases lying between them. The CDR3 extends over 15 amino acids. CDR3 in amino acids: CASSLWGRGSDTQYF. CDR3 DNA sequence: TGTGCCAGCAGTTTATGGGGCAGGGGATCAGATACGCAGTATTTT.

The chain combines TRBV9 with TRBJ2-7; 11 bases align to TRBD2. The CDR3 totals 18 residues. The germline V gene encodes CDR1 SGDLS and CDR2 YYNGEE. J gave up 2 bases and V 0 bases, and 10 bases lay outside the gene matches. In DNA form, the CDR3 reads TGTGCCAGCAGCGTAGCAGCTAGCGGGAGGCAGGTCGCCTACGAGCAGTACTTC. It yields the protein CASSVAASGRQVAYEQYF.

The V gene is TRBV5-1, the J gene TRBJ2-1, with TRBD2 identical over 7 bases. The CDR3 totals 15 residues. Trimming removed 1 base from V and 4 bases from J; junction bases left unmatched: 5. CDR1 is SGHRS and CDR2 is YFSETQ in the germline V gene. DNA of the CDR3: TGCGCCAGCAGCTTGTTGTTGCGGGAGTACAATGAGCAGTTCTTC. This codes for CASSLLLREYNEQFF. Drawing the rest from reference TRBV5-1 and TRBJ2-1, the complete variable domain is KAGVTQTPRYLIKTRGQQVTLSCSPISGHRSVSWYQQTPGQGLQFLFEYFSETQRNKGNFPGRFSGRQFSNSRSEMNVSTLELGDSALYLCASSLLLREYNEQFFGPGTRLTVL.

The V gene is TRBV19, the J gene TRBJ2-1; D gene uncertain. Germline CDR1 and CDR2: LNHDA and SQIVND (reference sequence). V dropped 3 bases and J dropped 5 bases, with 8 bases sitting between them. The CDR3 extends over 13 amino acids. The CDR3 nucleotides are TGTGCCAGTAGTATGTTAGGCAACAATGAGCAGTTCTTC. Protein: CASSMLGNNEQFF.

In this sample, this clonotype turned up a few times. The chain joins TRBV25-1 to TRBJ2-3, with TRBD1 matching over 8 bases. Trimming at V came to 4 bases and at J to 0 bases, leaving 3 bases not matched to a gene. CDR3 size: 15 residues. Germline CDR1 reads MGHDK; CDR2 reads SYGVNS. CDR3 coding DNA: TGTGCCAGCAGTGGGGGGACAGGCAGCACAGATACGCAGTATTTT. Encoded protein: CASSGGTGSTDTQYF.

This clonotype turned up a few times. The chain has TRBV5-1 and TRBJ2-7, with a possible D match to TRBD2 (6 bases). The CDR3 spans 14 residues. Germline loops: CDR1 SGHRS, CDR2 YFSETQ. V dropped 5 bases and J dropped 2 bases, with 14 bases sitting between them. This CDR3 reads CASSMAGTTYEQYF. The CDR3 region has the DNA TGCGCCAGCAGTATGGCGGGGACCACCTACGAGCAGTACTTC.

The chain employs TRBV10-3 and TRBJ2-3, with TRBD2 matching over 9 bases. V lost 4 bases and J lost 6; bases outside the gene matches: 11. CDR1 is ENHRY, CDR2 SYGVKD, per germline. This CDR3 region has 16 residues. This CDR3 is CAISAAREREEDTQYF. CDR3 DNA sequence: TGTGCCATCAGTGCCGCCAGGGAGCGGGAGGAGGATACGCAGTATTTT.

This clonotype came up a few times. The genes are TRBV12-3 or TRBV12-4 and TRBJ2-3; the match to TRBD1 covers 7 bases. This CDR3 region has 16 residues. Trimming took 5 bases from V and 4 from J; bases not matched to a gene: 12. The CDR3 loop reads CASSLPGWDRSDTQYF. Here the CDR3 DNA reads TGTGCCAGCAGTCTACCGGGATGGGACAGATCAGATACGCAGTATTTT.

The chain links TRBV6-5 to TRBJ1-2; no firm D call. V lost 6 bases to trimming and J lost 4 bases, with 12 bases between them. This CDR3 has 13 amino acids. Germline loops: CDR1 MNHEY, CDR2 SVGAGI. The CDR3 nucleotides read TGTGCCAGCAGACATCCAGGCAGCTATGGCTACACCTTC. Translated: CASRHPGSYGYTF.

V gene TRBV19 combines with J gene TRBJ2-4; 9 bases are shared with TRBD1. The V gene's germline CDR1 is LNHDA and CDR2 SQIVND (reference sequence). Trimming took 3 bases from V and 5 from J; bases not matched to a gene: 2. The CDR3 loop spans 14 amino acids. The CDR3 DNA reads TGTGCCAGTAGTATGGGGACAGGGCAAAACATTCAGTACTTC. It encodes CASSMGTGQNIQYF.

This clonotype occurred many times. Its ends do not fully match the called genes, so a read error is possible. The CDR3 region is CASSLGNQPQHF. In DNA, the CDR3 is TGTGCCAGCAGCTTAGGTAATCAGCCCCAGCATTTT. The rearrangement links TRBV12-3 or TRBV12-4 to TRBJ1-5; D unclear. The CDR3 has 12 amino acids.

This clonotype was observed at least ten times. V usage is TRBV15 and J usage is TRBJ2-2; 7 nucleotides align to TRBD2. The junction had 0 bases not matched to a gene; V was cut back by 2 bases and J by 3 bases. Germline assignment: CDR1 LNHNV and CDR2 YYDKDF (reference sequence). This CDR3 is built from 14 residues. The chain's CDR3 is CATSRLADTGELFF. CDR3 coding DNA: TGTGCCACCAGCAGACTAGCGGACACCGGGGAGCTGTTTTTT.

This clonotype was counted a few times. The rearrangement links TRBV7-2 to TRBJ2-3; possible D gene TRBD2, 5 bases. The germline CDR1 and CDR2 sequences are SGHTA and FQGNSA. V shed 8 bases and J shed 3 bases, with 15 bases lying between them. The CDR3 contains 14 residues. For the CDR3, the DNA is TGTGCCAGCCGCTCCACCCGGGGAACAGATACGCAGTATTTT. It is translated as CASRSTRGTDTQYF.

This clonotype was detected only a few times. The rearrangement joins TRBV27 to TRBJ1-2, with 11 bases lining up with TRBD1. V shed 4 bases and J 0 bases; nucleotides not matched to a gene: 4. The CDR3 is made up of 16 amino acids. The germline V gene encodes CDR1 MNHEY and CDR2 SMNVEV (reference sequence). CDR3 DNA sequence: TGTGCCAGCAGTTCGGGGACAGGGGGTCCTAACTATGGCTACACCTTC. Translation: CASSSGTGGPNYGYTF.